A single sample gave rise to the 8 T cell receptor beta chains below, sequenced in a study of blood T cell repertoires in COVID-19. Data came from immunoSEQ multiplex PCR; TCRdb stores just in-frame clones and leaves some out. The sample includes 200,000 to 250,000 clones, roughly 79% seen only once; the top ten take around 1.9%. Input material: peripheral blood. All receptors derive from a woman of 80 years or more with acute or convalescent COVID-19.

The chain has TRBV6-6 and TRBJ2-1; 9 nucleotides match TRBD1. In germline, CDR1 is MNHNY, CDR2 SVGAGI (reference sequence). V lost 3 bases and J lost 7; bases outside the gene matches: 7. CDR3 length equals 15 residues. CDR3 sequence (DNA): TGTGCCAGCAGTTATGGGGGACAGGGTCAGAATGAGCAGTTCTTC. It translates to CASSYGGQGQNEQFF.

This clone was counted a few times. V is TRBV12-5 and J is TRBJ1-2, with 7 bases that match TRBD1. The CDR3 spans 19 residues. CDR1 is LGHNT and CDR2 is FRNRAP in the germline V gene. The junction had 14 bases not matched to a gene; V was cut back by 1 base and J by 0 bases. CDR3 in DNA: TGTGCTAGTGGTTTGGAGTACCGGGACAGAGAACGTCCTAACTATGGCTACACCTTC. This sequence encodes CASGLEYRDRERPNYGYTF.

This chain connects TRBV6-5 to TRBJ2-3, with 9 bases matching TRBD2. The CDR3 runs 15 residues. Per the germline V gene, CDR1 is MNHEY and CDR2 is SVGAGI. Trimming cost V 2 bases and J 5 bases; bases outside gene matches: 5. In nucleotides, the CDR3 is TGTGCCAGCAGTTACCAGGGACTAGCTGGAGATACGCAGTATTTT. Its translation is CASSYQGLAGDTQYF.

The rearrangement uses TRBV4-1 and TRBJ1-6; 9 bases are shared with TRBD1. CDR3 length: 17 residues. J gave up 1 base and V 3 bases, and 4 bases lay outside the gene matches. CDR1 is MGHRA, CDR2 YSYEKL, per germline. CDR3 sequence (DNA): TGCGCCAGCAGCCAGACGGGACAGGGTTCCTATAATTCACCCCTCCACTTT. It encodes CASSQTGQGSYNSPLHF.

The genes are TRBV10-3 and TRBJ2-7; TRBD1 agrees at 7 bases. Looked up from germline, CDR1 is ENHRY and CDR2 is SYGVKD. The length of the CDR3 is 12 residues. The V segment lost 4 bases and the J segment 13 bases; nucleotides outside the gene matches: 10. The CDR3 region is CAISAAGTASYF. DNA of the CDR3: TGTGCCATCAGTGCGGCTGGGACAGCCTCTTACTTC.

In the case of this clone: At one end the junction does not follow the germline gene, possibly because of a read error. The genes are TRBV29-1 and TRBJ2-2; TRBD2 agrees at 8 bases. CDR3 length equals 15 residues. Germline V gene lookup returns CDR1 SQVTM and CDR2 ANQGSEA. The CDR3 DNA sequence: TGCCGCGTGGGGGCGGGGGGCTTAGGCACCGGGGAGCTGTTTTTT. It specifies CRVGAGGLGTGELFF.

The J gene is TRBJ2-7, the V gene TRBV4-2; TRBD1 is a possible D gene (5 bases). This CDR3 is 14 amino acids long. Germline CDR1 LGHNA, CDR2 YNFKEQ. Trimming shortened V by 1 base and J by 3 bases, and 10 bases separated the two germline ends. CDR3 DNA sequence: TGTGCCAGCAGCCAAGCAGGGCGGATCTACGAGCAGTACTTC. Protein: CASSQAGRIYEQYF.

About this clone itself: The same CDR3 is also encoded by other DNA sequences in this sample. The V call is TRBV7-9, the J call TRBJ2-5; 7 nucleotides agree with TRBD1. The V gene's germline CDR1 is SEHNR and CDR2 FQNEAQ (reference sequence). The CDR3 is made up of 14 amino acids. The V segment lost 5 bases and the J segment 1 base; nucleotides outside the gene matches: 4. CDR3 DNA: TGTGCCAGCAGCCTACGACAGGGCCAAGAGACCCAGTACTTC. It yields the protein CASSLRQGQETQYF. The variable domain in full, with the rest retrieved from reference TRBV7-9 and TRBJ2-5, is DTGVSQNPRHKITKRGQNVTFRCDPISEHNRLYWYRQTLGQGPEFLTYFQNEAQLEKSRLLSDRFSAERPKGSFSTLEIQRTEQGDSAMYLCASSLRQGQETQYFGPGTRLLVL.